The 5 T cell receptor beta chains below come from one sample, sequenced in a study of technical replicates of blood from several donors. TCRdb's table, derived via immunoSEQ multiplex PCR, lists solely in-frame clones and lacks some. This table holds fewer than 95,000 clones, around 94% found once. Sequencing was performed on T cells isolated from PBMCs. Receptor source: a human donor in good health.

V gene TRBV19 combines with J gene TRBJ2-5, with 9 bases identical to TRBD2. V was pared by 4 bases and J by 3 bases, with 21 bases of the junction left unmatched. The CDR3 is 20 amino acids. Germline CDR1 and CDR2: LNHDA and SQIVND (reference sequence). CDR3 in amino acids: CASSKAGPNRLAGAEETQYF. The CDR3 DNA reads as TGTGCCAGTAGTAAGGCAGGCCCCAATCGATTAGCGGGGGCCGAAGAGACCCAGTACTTC.

J is TRBJ1-6 and V is TRBV28; 9 bases align to TRBD1. Looked up from germline, CDR1 is MDHEN and CDR2 is SYDVKM. The CDR3 has 15 residues. CDR3 nucleotides: TGTGTCGCCAGCAGTCGGGACAGGGATAATTCACCCCTCCACTTT. Protein: CVASSRDRDNSPLHF.

V and J are TRBV5-4 and TRBJ2-1, with D perhaps TRBD1 (6 bases). CDR3 size: 15 residues. Germline V lookup: CDR1 SGHNT, CDR2 YYREEE (reference sequence). The V and J ends lost 3 bases and 8 bases respectively, with 18 bases between them. The CDR3 sequence is CASSSRTAGGDEQFF. In DNA, the CDR3 is TGTGCCAGCAGCTCGCGGACAGCCGGAGGCGATGAGCAGTTCTTC. The full variable domain, completed using reference TRBV5-4 and TRBJ2-1, is ETGVTQSPTHLIKTRGQQVTLRCSSQSGHNTVSWYQQALGQGPQFIFQYYREEENGRGNFPPRFSGLQFPNYSSELNVNALELDDSALYLCASSSRTAGGDEQFFGPGTRLTVL.

The chain couples TRBV5-1 to TRBJ2-2; 7 bases match TRBD1. Germline V gene data show CDR1 as SGHRS and CDR2 as YFSETQ. The CDR3 loop spans 15 amino acids. Trimming at V came to 4 bases and at J to 0 bases, leaving 3 bases not matched to a gene. CDR3 residues: CASSPGTANTGELFF. DNA for the CDR3: TGCGCCAGCAGCCCCGGGACAGCGAACACCGGGGAGCTGTTTTTT.

The rearrangement uses TRBV10-1 and TRBJ1-3; 7 nucleotides agree with TRBD1. The CDR3 extends over 19 amino acids. V dropped 6 bases and J dropped 0; count of bases not matched to a gene: 17. CDR1 is WNHNN and CDR2 is SYGVQD in the germline V gene (reference sequence). CDR3 residues: CASRKRAWDSLSSGNTIYF. CDR3 nucleotides: TGCGCCAGCAGAAAAAGAGCGTGGGACAGCCTAAGCTCTGGAAACACCATATATTTT.